The T cell receptor beta chain described here comes from a study of blood T cell repertoires in COVID-19. Assay: immunoSEQ multiplex PCR; the TCRdb copy retains only in-frame clones and omits some. The repertoire holds about 150,000 clones, roughly 83% seen once, with 12% in the top ten. The source is a woman aged 55-69 years with COVID-19, enrolled during active disease. The source material was peripheral blood.

CDR3 DNA sequence: TGTGCCAGCAGCCAGGGAGCGGGAGCGGGGGAGCTGTTTTTT. It is translated as CASSQGAGAGELFF. The rearrangement links TRBV7-3 to TRBJ2-2, with 8 nucleotides matching TRBD2. Trimming took 5 bases from V and 8 from J; bases not matched to a gene: 7. Per the germline V gene, CDR1 is SGHTA and CDR2 is FQGTGA. The CDR3 is made up of 14 amino acids. The full variable domain, with the rest looked up from reference TRBV7-3 and TRBJ2-2, is GAGVSQTPSNKVTEKGKYVELRCDPISGHTALYWYRQSLGQGPEFLIYFQGTGAADDSGLPNDRFFAVRPEGSVSTLKIQRTERGDSAVYLCASSQGAGAGELFFGEGSRLTVL.